These 18 T cell receptor beta chains originate from one sample sequenced in a study of blood T cell repertoires in COVID-19. Clones were sequenced by immunoSEQ multiplex PCR, and TCRdb holds only the in-frame ones, with some missing. The sample shows 230,000 or so clones, roughly 80% of them seen only once. The sample consisted of peripheral blood. The receptors were sampled from a human donor in a cohort sampled during active COVID-19.

This clone turned up a few times. The chain is built from TRBV7-9 and TRBJ2-1, with 7 bases that match TRBD2. The V gene's germline CDR1 is SEHNR and CDR2 FQNEAQ (reference sequence). The junction had 8 bases not matched to a gene; V was cut back by 5 bases and J by 10 bases. CDR3 length: 13 residues. CDR3 protein: CASSPRAAGEQFF. The CDR3 DNA reads TGTGCCAGCAGCCCCCGAGCAGCGGGAGAGCAGTTCTTC.

The chain couples TRBV5-1 to TRBJ1-3, with D unresolved. Germline CDR1 SGHRS, CDR2 YFSETQ. V lost 0 bases and J lost 1, with 8 bases in between. The CDR3 has 15 amino acids. The CDR3 protein is CASSLVSDSGNTIYF. CDR3 bases: TGCGCCAGCAGCTTGGTGTCAGATTCTGGAAACACCATATATTTT.

This clone was detected only a few times. The J gene is TRBJ1-6, the V gene TRBV2; D is unclear. Between the trimmed V and J ends, which lost 4 bases and 10 bases, there was a span of 5 bases. Germline V lookup: CDR1 SNHLY, CDR2 FYNNEI. The CDR3 loop spans 11 amino acids. The CDR3 here is CASSAVSPLHF. The DNA of the CDR3 is TGTGCCAGCAGTGCGGTGTCACCCCTCCACTTT.

The V call is TRBV2, the J call TRBJ2-1; 13 bases match TRBD2. The germline V gene has CDR1 SNHLY and CDR2 FYNNEI. This CDR3 spans 17 amino acids. With V trimmed by 7 bases and J by 8 bases, 14 bases remained unmatched. The CDR3 DNA reads as TGTGCCAGCAAGAGGGACAGGACTAGCGGGAGAGGGGATGAGCAGTTCTTC. It yields the protein CASKRDRTSGRGDEQFF.

This clone was counted only a few times. This chain uses TRBV28 with TRBJ2-2; D remains unclear. The CDR3 loop spans 14 amino acids. CDR1 and CDR2 (germline): MDHEN, SYDVKM. V was shortened by 2 bases and J by 5 bases, with 9 bases between the two germline ends. As DNA, the CDR3 is TGTGCCAGCAGTTTACCAGATCCGACCGGGGAGCTGTTTTTT. This sequence encodes CASSLPDPTGELFF. Based on the CDR3 plus reference TRBV28 and TRBJ2-2, the full variable domain is DVKVTQSSRYLVKRTGEKVFLECVQDMDHENMFWYRQDPGLGLRLIYFSYDVKMKEKGDIPEGYSVSREKKERFSLILESASTNQTSMYLCASSLPDPTGELFFGEGSRLTVL.

The chain combines TRBV19 with TRBJ2-7; TRBD1 matches 8 bases. Germline CDR1 reads LNHDA; CDR2 reads SQIVND (reference sequence). V gave up 5 bases and J gave up 6 bases; unmatched junction bases: 6. This CDR3 contains 13 residues. CDR3 bases: TGTGCCAGTAGTTTCCGGGACAGGCGCGAGCAGTACTTC. It is translated as CASSFRDRREQYF.

This clone occurred once. V and J are TRBV4-1 and TRBJ2-6; D remains ambiguous. This CDR3 contains 14 residues. Trimming removed 1 base from V and 5 bases from J, with 6 bases in between. Germline CDR1 is MGHRA and CDR2 is YSYEKL. CDR3 amino acids: CASSQGYWANVLTF. CDR3 coding DNA: TGCGCCAGCAGCCAAGGGTACTGGGCCAACGTCCTGACTTTC.

The chain carries TRBV6-5 and TRBJ1-2; D possibly corresponds to TRBD1 (5 bases). Germline V gives CDR1 MNHEY, CDR2 SVGAGI. This CDR3 is built from 15 residues. Trimming stripped 8 bases from V and 4 bases from J, with 20 bases between. CDR3 DNA sequence: TGTGCCAGCGGGGGACTTACCGCCGACGCCTATGGCTACACCTTC. The encoded protein is CASGGLTADAYGYTF.

J is TRBJ2-7 and V is TRBV7-2; a weak D match, TRBD1 (6 bases). Germline-derived CDR1 and CDR2 are SGHTA and FQGNSA. V shed 1 base and J shed 7 bases, with 11 bases lying between them. The CDR3 length is 13 residues. Written as DNA, the CDR3 is TGTGCCAGCAGCTTAGACAGGGTGGAGGAGCAGTACTTC. Encoded protein: CASSLDRVEEQYF.

In its sample, this clone was seen once. The chain uses TRBV9 and TRBJ2-1; D remains unclear. The germline V and J ends were trimmed by 4 bases and 6 bases, with 17 bases remaining between them. Germline CDR1 SGDLS, CDR2 YYNGEE. The CDR3 is 15 amino acids. CDR3 in amino acids: CASSTETGLPNEQFF. As DNA, the CDR3 is TGTGCCAGCAGCACGGAGACTGGCCTCCCCAATGAGCAGTTCTTC. Combining the CDR3 with reference TRBV9 and TRBJ2-1 gives the whole variable domain DSGVTQTPKHLITATGQRVTLRCSPRSGDLSVYWYQQSLDQGLQFLIQYYNGEERAKGNILERFSAQQFPDLHSELNLSSLELGDSALYFCASSTETGLPNEQFFGPGTRLTVL.

V usage is TRBV28 and J usage is TRBJ1-2; weak D call: TRBD1 (5 bases). Trimming took off 2 bases at V and 6 bases at J, with 10 bases between the two ends. This CDR3 comprises 13 residues. The germline gives CDR1 MDHEN, CDR2 SYDVKM. The chain's CDR3 is CASSLTGVHGYTF. In DNA, the CDR3 is TGTGCCAGCAGTTTAACGGGGGTACATGGCTACACCTTC.

The gene calls are TRBV3-1 (or the pseudogene TRBV3-2) and TRBJ2-1, with TRBD1 matching over 7 bases. Germline V gene sequence: CDR1 LGHDT, CDR2 YNNKEL (reference sequence). The CDR3 length is 13 residues. The J segment lost 9 bases and the V segment lost 7 bases, leaving 9 bases of the junction unmatched. This CDR3 reads CASKLSAGGEQFF. DNA for the CDR3: TGTGCCAGCAAACTTTCCGCAGGGGGTGAGCAGTTCTTC.

This clone was picked up one time. The rearrangement joins TRBV7-8 to TRBJ1-2; D may be TRBD1 (5 bases). V lost 3 bases, J lost 3 bases, and 14 bases lay in between. In germline, CDR1 is SGHVS, CDR2 FQNEAQ. This CDR3 is 15 amino acids long. The CDR3 is CASSFLTDPHYGYTF. For the CDR3, the DNA is TGTGCCAGCAGCTTTCTGACAGATCCGCACTATGGCTACACCTTC.

The chain couples TRBV5-1 to TRBJ1-2; TRBD1 matches at 11 bases. CDR1 SGHRS and CDR2 YFSETQ come from the germline V gene. CDR3 length: 16 residues. Trimming took 4 bases from V and 6 from J; bases not matched to a gene: 11. The CDR3 loop reads CASSIGQGAMFHGYTF. The CDR3, as DNA: TGCGCCAGCAGCATCGGACAGGGGGCGATGTTCCATGGCTACACCTTC. Full variable domain (missing parts from reference TRBV5-1 and TRBJ1-2): KAGVTQTPRYLIKTRGQQVTLSCSPISGHRSVSWYQQTPGQGLQFLFEYFSETQRNKGNFPGRFSGRQFSNSRSEMNVSTLELGDSALYLCASSIGQGAMFHGYTFGSGTRLTVV.

The chain has TRBV5-8 and TRBJ1-5; 8 positions agree with TRBD1. The V segment lost 5 bases and the J segment 4 bases; nucleotides outside the gene matches: 2. The CDR3 extends over 13 amino acids. Germline V lookup: CDR1 SGHTS, CDR2 YDEGEE. CDR3 sequence reads: CASRRTGNQPQHF. The CDR3 DNA reads as TGTGCCAGCAGAAGGACAGGGAATCAGCCCCAGCATTTT.

The rearrangement links TRBV24-1 to TRBJ1-5; D is possibly TRBD1 (6 bases). The germline CDR1 and CDR2 sequences are KGHDR and SFDVKD. This CDR3 spans 14 amino acids. V was clipped by 4 bases and J by 0 bases, with 6 bases between them. The CDR3 DNA is TGTGCCACCAGTGAAGGGGGTAGCAATCAGCCCCAGCATTTT. Translation gives CATSEGGSNQPQHF.

The V and J genes are TRBV7-9 and TRBJ1-1, with D hard to call. The CDR3 covers 12 residues. Germline CDR1 and CDR2: SEHNR and FQNEAQ (reference sequence). V was trimmed by 2 bases and J by 6 bases, leaving 7 bases between them. CDR3 residues: CASSLSDSEAFF. CDR3 nucleotides: TGTGCCAGCAGCTTATCTGACTCTGAAGCTTTCTTT.

The chain recombines TRBV5-1 with TRBJ2-5, with 8 positions matching TRBD2. CDR3 length: 15 amino acids. The germline gives CDR1 SGHRS, CDR2 YFSETQ. With V trimmed by 2 bases and J by 5 bases, 8 bases remained unmatched. This CDR3 reads CASSLTAGEVETQYF. CDR3 bases: TGCGCCAGCAGCTTAACAGCGGGAGAGGTGGAGACCCAGTACTTC.